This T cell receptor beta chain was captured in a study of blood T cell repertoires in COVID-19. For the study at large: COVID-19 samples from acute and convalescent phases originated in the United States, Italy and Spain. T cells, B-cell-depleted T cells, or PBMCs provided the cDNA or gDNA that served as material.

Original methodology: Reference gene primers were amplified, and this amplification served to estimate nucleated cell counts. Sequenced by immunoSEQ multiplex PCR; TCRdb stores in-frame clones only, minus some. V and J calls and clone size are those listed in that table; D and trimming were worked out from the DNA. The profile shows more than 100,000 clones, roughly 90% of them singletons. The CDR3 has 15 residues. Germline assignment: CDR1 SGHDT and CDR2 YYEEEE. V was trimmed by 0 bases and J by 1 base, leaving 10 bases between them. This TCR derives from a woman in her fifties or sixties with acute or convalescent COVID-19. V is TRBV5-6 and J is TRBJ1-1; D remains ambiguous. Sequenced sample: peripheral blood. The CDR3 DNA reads TGTGCCAGCAGCTTGGGTCAGGTTACGAACACTGAAGCTTTCTTT. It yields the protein CASSLGQVTNTEAFF.